This T cell receptor (beta chain) is drawn from a study of cytomegalovirus exposure and HLA in healthy donors (dated 2017 in TCRdb). With respect to the entire study: According to an earlier analysis of several hundred of the donors, about 179 million T cells yielded 117 million unique TCR beta sequences and 250 to 350 Gb of sequence data. An early release covering roughly 580 HLA-typed donors comprised about 290 gigabases of sequencing data and 85 million to 100 million unique TCR sequences. Of the approximately 400 genotyped donors, over 80% were placed in the genetic ancestry cluster associated with self-reported Caucasian donors. The study aimed to test whether cataloging public T cell receptors could reveal signatures of past pathogen exposure. Using immunosequencing, the study profiled T cell repertoires from 640 or so subjects and related those repertoires to cytomegalovirus serostatus. In addition to the first cohort of 666 subjects, a separate validation cohort of 100 to 150 different subjects was used. To predict cytomegalovirus infection status, the study brought together high-throughput TCR immunosequencing, statistical association of individual TCRs with disease status, and machine learning. A later analysis re-analyzed previously published TCR beta repertoires from approximately 700 donors and added high-resolution HLA genotyping to study TCR occurrence patterns. Rather than using new phenotypic data, the later analysis identified candidate immune exposures from TCR beta sequences and from how often those sequences occurred across donors. An earlier analysis of fewer than 750 of the donors used high-throughput TCR beta sequencing to judge whether each TCR beta V gene segment behaved as functional or pseudogenic. Alongside the repertoire data, information on donor age, sex, ethnicity and CMV serostatus was compiled. A later genetic analysis took genome-wide SNP genotypes for about 65% of the 666 donors and used that subset as a discovery cohort. Every repertoire in the discovery cohort had been generated on one and the same sequencing platform. Class I and class II HLA loci were covered by the typing at four-digit resolution. Typing coverage varied by locus: roughly 620-640 donors for A, B, C, DRB1 and DQB1; approximately 500 for DQA1; approximately 610 for DPA1; 400 to 480 for DPB1. About five DR-DQ haplotypes were treated as single units for association and clustering because of strong linkage in the cohort. Among some 400 genotyped donors of the cohort, an average of approximately 240,000 unique TCR beta nucleotide sequences were sequenced per donor, roughly a sixth of them non-productive. General conclusions and limits of the study: In a later analysis, around 17,000 TCR beta sequences were associated with specific HLA alleles at a false discovery rate of 0.05. CMV serostatus was the only immune exposure information available for the cohort. Some IMGT-functional V segments, including TRBV6-2 and TRBV6-3, could not be told apart with the 87-base-pair reads, so those segments were excluded. When HLA alleles, especially DR and DQ, strongly co-occurred, TCR associations were difficult to assign to individual alleles. In a later analysis, several top co-occurrence clusters were reported to appear linked to parvovirus B19, influenza, CMV and Epstein-Barr virus. According to the authors, the approach could potentially be generalized to other disease states and immunological phenotypes. Because counts were too low, seventeen rarely observed V segments, including chromosome 9 orphons, were left out of the earlier analysis of some 640 of the donors. In vitro tests confirmed that a few of the cytomegalovirus-associated TCR beta chains recognize cytomegalovirus antigens. In a later analysis, the rate of TCR association differed among HLA loci, with DRB1 alleles having the most associated TCRs and HLA-C alleles having the fewest. HLA typing was unavailable for some donors at each locus, so association tests used only the typed subset. A further reported finding was that TCR beta sequences accurately predicted the HLA-A and HLA-B alleles for most subjects in the first cohort. Correlated functional status among segregating V segments might reflect linkage disequilibrium, but an unknown experimental factor could not be ruled out. An earlier analysis of approximately 600 of the donors showed that most TCR beta V segments appeared in productive rearrangements either about 87% or about 30% of the time, which broadly matched IMGT annotations. A later analysis found that most CMV-associated TCR beta chains appeared HLA-restricted, with HLA associations seemingly driven largely by CMV exposure. Presence/absence analyses assumed roughly uniform sequencing depth across donors, an assumption that may not hold. In a later genetic analysis, fewer N-insertions in productive TCRs were reported among donors in an Asian-associated ancestry cluster than the approximately 710-donor mean. Only TCR beta chains were sequenced in this cohort, and the absence of alpha or paired-chain data limited detectable features. Most TCR sequences were observed very rarely across donors, whereas some public TCRs were present in many individuals. A later analysis found that HLA-associated TCR beta chains were more clonally expanded and had lower generation probabilities than equally common non-associated chains. The study listed 164 TCR beta chains as associated with cytomegalovirus. V-gene and J-gene trimming of TCR beta chains was associated with a missense DCLRE1C variant in a later genetic analysis, and the association was replicated in an independent cohort. A cluster of highly shared sequence variants was judged likely to be a technical artifact of the sequencing pipeline. In both the original and validation cohorts, the classifier was reported to diagnose cytomegalovirus status with high specificity and sensitivity.

Library construction relied on the immunoSEQ multiplex PCR assay. For the multiplex PCR, a mixture combining 60 forward primers for TCR Vbeta segments and 13 reverse primers for TCR Jbeta segments was used. A multiplex PCR assay on genomic DNA amplified the CDR3 region of rearranged TCR beta genes. On the Illumina HiSeq System, the amplified TCR beta libraries were sequenced as 87-base-pair reads. The authors' pipeline ran thus. In a later analysis, tens of millions of unique TCR beta chains were counted across the approximately 670 repertoires, and some 10 million of these chains were shared by at least two donors. A nearest-neighbor algorithm error-corrected the raw reads and collapsed the reads into unique sequences, merging closely related sequences to remove PCR and sequencing errors. Alignment of CDR3 sequences to IMGT reference sequences was used to assign V, D and J gene segments. For a sequence to be retained, a match of at least six nucleotides to both a V gene segment and a J gene segment was required. Rearrangements were classified as productive when the CDR3 lacked stop codons and remained in frame with V and J, and all other rearrangements were classified as non-productive. CDR3 was defined according to IMGT convention as the region running from the second conserved V-encoded cysteine to the conserved J-encoded phenylalanine. The earlier analysis of a few hundred of the donors excluded sequences that lacked an unambiguous match to a single V gene segment. In an earlier analysis of some 590 of the donors, V segments were called functional above 56.7% productive rearrangements and were called segregating when the between-donor standard deviation exceeded 5%. A statistical classification framework was built to diagnose cytomegalovirus status from the catalog of TCR beta chain sequences. In a later analysis, V and J genes were assigned by comparing TCR nucleotide sequences against IMGT/GENE-DB human TR gene sequences. A later analysis assigned CDR3 sequences and most-parsimonious VDJ recombination scenarios with the TCRdist pipeline. A later analysis defined each TCR beta chain by its CDR3 amino acid sequence plus V-gene family, and excluded reads lacking a unique V-gene family. A later analysis removed 500 to 650 highly shared, low-generation-probability nucleotide sequences to deal with suspected cross-contamination and a sequencing artifact. A later analysis calculated a clonal expansion index for each public chain from normalized within-repertoire ranks of inferred template counts. In a later analysis, generation probabilities were computed with a VDJ recombination model fitted to out-of-frame rearrangements, and the resulting probabilities were checked against IGoR. A later analysis scored TCR-TCR, TCR-HLA and TCR-CMV co-occurrence with hypergeometric tests, applying a repertoire-size bias correction to TCR pairs. False discovery rates were estimated in a later analysis by permuting HLA or CMV assignments 20 times. In a later analysis, co-occurring TCRs were grouped with DBSCAN, and TCRdist sequence similarity was added when clustering was performed within HLA-allele-positive subsets. Repertoires with fewer than 30,000 or more than 120,000 public chains, plus five repertoires with anomalous nucleotide sharing, were excluded from co-occurrence clustering. TCRdb's version of the immuneACCESS table is confined to in-frame rearrangements and falls short of the full clone set. An unresolved V gene accounts for under half of the shortfall where checked; the remainder is of unknown origin. The DNA gave D and trimming, while V, J and clone size come from that table. This sample holds 200,000 to 250,000 clones; around 85% were observed only once. Of the sample, about 1.2% falls within the top ten clones.

This clone was observed once. Its recognized antigen is unknown. No qualities accompany the bases; no much larger clone lies one base away. The cohort consisted of 600 to 750 healthy bone marrow donors. At the time of sampling, every cohort member was nominally healthy, though immune exposures that went unrecorded were likely present. CMV serostatus was recorded as positive for some 300 and negative for about 50% of the 666 cohort members, whereas no CMV serostatus was recorded for the donor in question. Each donor provided a peripheral blood sample, and peripheral blood mononuclear cells were used for TCR beta sequencing. The Qiagen DNeasy Blood Extraction Kit was used to extract genomic DNA from the blood cell samples. Including the terminal cysteine and phenylalanine, the CDR3 comprises 12 residues. Only the CDR3 portion is preserved as DNA: 36 bases, with reading frame beginning at the first base. Trimming accounts for 6 bases at V and 5 bases at J, while the number of junction bases matched to no gene is 1. For CDR1 and CDR2, the germline V gene lists KGHSH and LQKENI.

Sequenced input: PBMCs. The source of this sequence is a human donor in good health. Rearrangement joined TRBV18 to TRBJ2-5; TRBD1 aligns with 9 central bases. The CDR3 reads as follows: CASSDRGETQYF. The DNA is as follows: TGTGCCAGCTCTGACAGGGGGGAGACCCAGTACTTC.